This T cell receptor (beta chain) was obtained from a study of blood T cell repertoires in COVID-19. The CDR3 is 14 residues long. CDR1 and CDR2 (germline): LNHDA, SQIVND (reference sequence). The ends were cut back, 7 bases at V and 2 bases at J, with 15 bases in the middle. This table comes from immunoSEQ multiplex PCR, and its TCRdb copy is limited to in-frame clones, with some not included. The sample lists about 160,000 clones, 85% seen once, with 3% to 3.5% in the top ten. This TCR was recovered from a human donor with acute or convalescent COVID-19. The donor label of this sample is uncertain. V gene TRBV19 combines with J gene TRBJ2-7; the D gene is possibly TRBD1 (6 bases). Specimen: peripheral blood. The CDR3 loop is CASTLTTGPYEQYF. CDR3 sequence (DNA): TGTGCCAGTACCCTTACGACAGGACCCTACGAGCAGTACTTC.